This T cell receptor beta chain was sequenced during a study of Ad26.COV2.S vaccination and SARS-CoV-2 variants. Indicated treatment: around 19 received Ad26.COV2.S at low or high dose, single or two shots; about 5 received placebo; per-sample allocation not given. Sampling was done on day 63 after the first vaccine or placebo injection. Produced via immunoSEQ multiplex PCR; TCRdb's table is partial and in-frame only. This table holds about 440,000 clones, less than 95% found once. V lost 1 base and J 5 bases, leaving 10 bases between the germline ends. There are 14 residues in the CDR3. CDR1 and CDR2 (germline): SGHTA, FQGNSA.

The receptor was isolated from a person aged 18-65 years who received the Ad26.COV2.S COVID-19 vaccine or a placebo. This chain uses TRBV7-2 with TRBJ2-3; tentative D call: TRBD1 (6 bases). The material sequenced was peripheral blood, taken in a trial of Ad26.COV2.S vaccine versus placebo. CDR3 protein: CASSLDRVVDTQYF. Here the CDR3 DNA reads TGTGCCAGCAGCTTAGACAGGGTGGTAGATACGCAGTATTTT. The full variable domain, completed using reference TRBV7-2 and TRBJ2-3, is GAGVSQSPSNKVTEKGKDVELRCDPISGHTALYWYRQSLGQGLEFLIYFQGNSAPDKSGLPSDRFSAERTGGSVSTLTIQRTQQEDSAVYLCASSLDRVVDTQYFGPGTRLTVL.